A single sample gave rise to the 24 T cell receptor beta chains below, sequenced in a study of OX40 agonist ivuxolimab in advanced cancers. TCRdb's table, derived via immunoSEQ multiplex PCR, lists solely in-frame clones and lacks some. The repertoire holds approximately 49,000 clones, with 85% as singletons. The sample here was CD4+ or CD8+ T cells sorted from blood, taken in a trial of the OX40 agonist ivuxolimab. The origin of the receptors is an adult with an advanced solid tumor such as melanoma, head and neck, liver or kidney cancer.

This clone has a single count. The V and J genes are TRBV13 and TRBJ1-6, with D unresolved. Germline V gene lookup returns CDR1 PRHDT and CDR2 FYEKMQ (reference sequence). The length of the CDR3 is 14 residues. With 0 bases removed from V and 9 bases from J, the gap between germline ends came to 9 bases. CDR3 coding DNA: TGTGCCAGCAGCTTAGGGCAAGACGGTTCACCCCTCCACTTT. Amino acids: CASSLGQDGSPLHF.

CDR3 bases: TGTGCCAGCAGCTTACTCTGGACAGACCAAGAGACCCAGTACTTC. It specifies CASSLLWTDQETQYF. V usage is TRBV11-1 and J usage is TRBJ2-5; TRBD1 might be the D (6 bases). The CDR3 has 15 amino acids. Germline V lookup: CDR1 SGHAT, CDR2 FQDESV (reference sequence). V lost 2 bases, J lost 0 bases, and 10 bases lay in between.

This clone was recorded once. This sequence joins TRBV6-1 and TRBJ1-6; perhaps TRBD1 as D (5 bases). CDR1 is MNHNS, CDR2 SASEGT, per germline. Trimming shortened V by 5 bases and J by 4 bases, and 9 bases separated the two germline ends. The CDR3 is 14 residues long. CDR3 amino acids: CASSPGPYNSPLHF. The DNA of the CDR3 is TGTGCCAGCAGTCCGGGACCGTATAATTCACCCCTCCACTTT.

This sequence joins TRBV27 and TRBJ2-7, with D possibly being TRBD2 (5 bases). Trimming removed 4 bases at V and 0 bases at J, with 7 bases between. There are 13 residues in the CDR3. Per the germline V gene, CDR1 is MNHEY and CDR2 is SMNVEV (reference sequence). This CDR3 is CASSSGISYEQYF. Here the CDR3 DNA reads TGTGCCAGCAGTTCGGGGATCTCCTACGAGCAGTACTTC.

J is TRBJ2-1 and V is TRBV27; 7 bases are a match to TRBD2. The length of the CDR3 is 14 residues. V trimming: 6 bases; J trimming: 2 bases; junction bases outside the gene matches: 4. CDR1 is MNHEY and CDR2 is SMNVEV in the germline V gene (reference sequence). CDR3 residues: CASSIGTTYNEQFF. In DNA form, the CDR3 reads TGTGCCAGCAGCATCGGGACTACCTACAATGAGCAGTTCTTC.

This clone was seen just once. CDR3 sequence reads: CASSLTGLGYTF. CDR3 DNA: TGTGCCAGCAGCCTGACAGGTCTTGGCTACACCTTC. The chain has TRBV7-9 and TRBJ1-2; perhaps TRBD1 as D (6 bases). CDR1 is SEHNR and CDR2 is FQNEAQ in the germline V gene (reference sequence). The CDR3 is made up of 12 amino acids. Trimming stripped 5 bases from V and 7 bases from J, with 11 bases between.

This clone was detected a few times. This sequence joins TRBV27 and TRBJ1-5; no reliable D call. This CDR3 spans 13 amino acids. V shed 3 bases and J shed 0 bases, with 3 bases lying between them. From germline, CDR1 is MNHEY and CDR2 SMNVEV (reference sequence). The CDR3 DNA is TGTGCCAGCAGTTTTAATAGCAATCAGCCCCAGCATTTT. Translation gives CASSFNSNQPQHF.

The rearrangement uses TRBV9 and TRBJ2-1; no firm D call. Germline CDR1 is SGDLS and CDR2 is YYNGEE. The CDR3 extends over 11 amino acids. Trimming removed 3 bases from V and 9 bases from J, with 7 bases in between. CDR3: CASSAGTEQFF. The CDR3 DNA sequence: TGTGCCAGCAGCGCGGGTACTGAGCAGTTCTTC. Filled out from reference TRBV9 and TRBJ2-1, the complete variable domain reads DSGVTQTPKHLITATGQRVTLRCSPRSGDLSVYWYQQSLDQGLQFLIQYYNGEERAKGNILERFSAQQFPDLHSELNLSSLELGDSALYFCASSAGTEQFFGPGTRLTVL.

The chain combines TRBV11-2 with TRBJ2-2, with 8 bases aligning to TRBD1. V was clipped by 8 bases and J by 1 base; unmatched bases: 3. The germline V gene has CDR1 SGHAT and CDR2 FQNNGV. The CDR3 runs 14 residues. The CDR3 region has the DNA TGTGCCAGCGGTACAGGGGGGAACACCGGGGAGCTGTTTTTT. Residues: CASGTGGNTGELFF.

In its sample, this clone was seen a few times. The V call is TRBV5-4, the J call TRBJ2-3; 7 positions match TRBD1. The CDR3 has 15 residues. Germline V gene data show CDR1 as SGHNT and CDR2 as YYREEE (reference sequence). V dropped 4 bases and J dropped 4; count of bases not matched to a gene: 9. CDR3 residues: CASSPSRQGADTQYF. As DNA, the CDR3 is TGTGCCAGCAGCCCATCGCGACAGGGAGCAGATACGCAGTATTTT.

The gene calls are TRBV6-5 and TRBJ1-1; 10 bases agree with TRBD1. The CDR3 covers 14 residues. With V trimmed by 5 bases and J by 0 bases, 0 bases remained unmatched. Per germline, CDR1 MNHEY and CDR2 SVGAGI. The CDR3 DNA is TGTGCCAGCAGTGGGACAGGGGTGAACACTGAAGCTTTCTTT. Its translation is CASSGTGVNTEAFF.

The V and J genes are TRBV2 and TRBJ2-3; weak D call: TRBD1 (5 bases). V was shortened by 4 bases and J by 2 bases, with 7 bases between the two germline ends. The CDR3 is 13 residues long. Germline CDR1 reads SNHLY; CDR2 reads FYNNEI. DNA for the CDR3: TGTGCCAGCAGTGGACAGTACACAGATACGCAGTATTTT. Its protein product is CASSGQYTDTQYF.

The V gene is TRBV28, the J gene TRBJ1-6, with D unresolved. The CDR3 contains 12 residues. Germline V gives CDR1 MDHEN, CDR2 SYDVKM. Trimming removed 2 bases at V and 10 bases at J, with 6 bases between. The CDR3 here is CASSLDSSPLHF. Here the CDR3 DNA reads TGTGCCAGCAGTTTAGACTCCTCACCCCTCCACTTT.

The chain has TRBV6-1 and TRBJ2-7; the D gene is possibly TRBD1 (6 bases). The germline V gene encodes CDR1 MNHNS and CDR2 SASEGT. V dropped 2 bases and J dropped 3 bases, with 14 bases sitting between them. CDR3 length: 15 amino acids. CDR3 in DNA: TGTGCCAGCAGTGAACCGACAGGCGCGGGCTACGAGCAGTACGTC. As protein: CASSEPTGAGYEQYV.

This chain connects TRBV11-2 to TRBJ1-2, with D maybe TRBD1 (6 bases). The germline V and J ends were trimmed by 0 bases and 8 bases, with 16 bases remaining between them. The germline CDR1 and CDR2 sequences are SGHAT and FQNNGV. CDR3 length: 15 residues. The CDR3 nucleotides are TGTGCCAGCAGCTTAGATCATCGGGGGCCTGAAGGCTACACCTTC. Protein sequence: CASSLDHRGPEGYTF.

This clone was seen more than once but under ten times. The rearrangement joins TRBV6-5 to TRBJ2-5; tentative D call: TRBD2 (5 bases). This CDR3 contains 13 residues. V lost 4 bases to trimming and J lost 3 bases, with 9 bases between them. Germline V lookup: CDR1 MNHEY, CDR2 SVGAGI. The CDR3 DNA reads TGTGCCAGCAGTTCCGTACTAGAAGAGACCCAGTACTTC. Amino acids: CASSSVLEETQYF.

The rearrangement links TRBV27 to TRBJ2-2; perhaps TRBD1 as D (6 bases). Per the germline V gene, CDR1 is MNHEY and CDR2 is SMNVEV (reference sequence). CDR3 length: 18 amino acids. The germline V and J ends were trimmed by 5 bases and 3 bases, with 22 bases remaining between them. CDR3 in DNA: TGTGCCAGCAGTCCACTAAGGGTCACAGGGATGGACACCGGGGAGCTGTTTTTT. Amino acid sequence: CASSPLRVTGMDTGELFF.

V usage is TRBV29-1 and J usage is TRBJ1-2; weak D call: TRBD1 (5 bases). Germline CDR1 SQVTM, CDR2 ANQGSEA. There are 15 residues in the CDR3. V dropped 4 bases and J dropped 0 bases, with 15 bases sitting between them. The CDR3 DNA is TGCAGCGTTGGGCCCGTAGACAGATCTAACTATGGCTACACCTTC. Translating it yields CSVGPVDRSNYGYTF.

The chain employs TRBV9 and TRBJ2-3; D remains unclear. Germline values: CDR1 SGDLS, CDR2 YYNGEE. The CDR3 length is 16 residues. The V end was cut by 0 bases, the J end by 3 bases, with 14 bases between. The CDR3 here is CASSVEPLPTTDTQYF. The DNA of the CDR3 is TGTGCCAGCAGCGTAGAGCCCCTACCGACAACAGATACGCAGTATTTT.

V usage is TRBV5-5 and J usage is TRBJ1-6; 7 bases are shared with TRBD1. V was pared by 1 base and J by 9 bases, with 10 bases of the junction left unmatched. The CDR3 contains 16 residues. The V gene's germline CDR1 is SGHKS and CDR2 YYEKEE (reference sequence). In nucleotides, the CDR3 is TGTGCCAGCAGCTTGCCGACAGGGACTATAGCTTCACCCCTCCACTTT. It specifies CASSLPTGTIASPLHF.

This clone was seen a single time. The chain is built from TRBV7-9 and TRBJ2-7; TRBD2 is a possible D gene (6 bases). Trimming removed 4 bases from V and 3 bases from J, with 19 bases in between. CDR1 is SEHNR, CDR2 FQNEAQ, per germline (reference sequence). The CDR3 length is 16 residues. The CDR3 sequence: CASSYRYEEGFYEQYF. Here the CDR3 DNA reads TGTGCCAGCAGCTACCGTTATGAGGAGGGGTTCTACGAGCAGTACTTC.

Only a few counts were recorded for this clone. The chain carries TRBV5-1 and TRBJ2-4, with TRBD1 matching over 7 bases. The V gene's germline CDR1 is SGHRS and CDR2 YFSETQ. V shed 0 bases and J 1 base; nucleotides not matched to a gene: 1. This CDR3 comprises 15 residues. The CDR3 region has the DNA TGCGCCAGCAGCTTGGGACAGGGTGCCAAAAACATTCAGTACTTC. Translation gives CASSLGQGAKNIQYF.

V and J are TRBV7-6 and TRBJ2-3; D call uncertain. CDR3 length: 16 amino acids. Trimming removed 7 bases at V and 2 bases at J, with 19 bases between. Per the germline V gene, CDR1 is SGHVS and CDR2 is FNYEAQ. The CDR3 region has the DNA TGTGCCAGCAACCCTACGGGCGGATCAAACACAGATACGCAGTATTTT. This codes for CASNPTGGSNTDTQYF.

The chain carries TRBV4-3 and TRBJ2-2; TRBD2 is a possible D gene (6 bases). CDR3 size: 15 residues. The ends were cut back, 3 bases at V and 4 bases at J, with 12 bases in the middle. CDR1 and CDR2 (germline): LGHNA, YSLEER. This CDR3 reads CASSHEAGSTGELFF. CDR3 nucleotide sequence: TGCGCCAGCAGCCACGAGGCGGGATCCACCGGGGAGCTGTTTTTT.